This section outlines one TCR beta chain sequence together with its context. What it recognizes is unknown. The assay was immunoSEQ multiplex PCR, and TCRdb's table has in-frame clones only and misses some. The table has 130,000 or so clones, 94% seen once. This sample was taken from a study of T cell responses to AZD1222 COVID-19 vaccine. V was shortened by 5 bases and J by 0 bases, with 10 bases between the two germline ends. The CDR3 sequence is 14 residues long. CDR1 and CDR2 from the germline V gene are LNHDA and SQIVND (reference sequence). Overall study results and limits: CD4 TCRs covered the whole spike, strongest at regions 160-218 and 743-854.

The starting material was peripheral blood, obtained on day 0 of AZD1222 vaccination. The chain uses TRBV19 and TRBJ1-1; D is unclear. The clonotype comes from an adult in good health. CDR3 amino acids: CASSLVHMNTEAFF. CDR3 sequence (DNA): TGTGCCAGTAGTCTAGTACATATGAACACTGAAGCTTTCTTT.